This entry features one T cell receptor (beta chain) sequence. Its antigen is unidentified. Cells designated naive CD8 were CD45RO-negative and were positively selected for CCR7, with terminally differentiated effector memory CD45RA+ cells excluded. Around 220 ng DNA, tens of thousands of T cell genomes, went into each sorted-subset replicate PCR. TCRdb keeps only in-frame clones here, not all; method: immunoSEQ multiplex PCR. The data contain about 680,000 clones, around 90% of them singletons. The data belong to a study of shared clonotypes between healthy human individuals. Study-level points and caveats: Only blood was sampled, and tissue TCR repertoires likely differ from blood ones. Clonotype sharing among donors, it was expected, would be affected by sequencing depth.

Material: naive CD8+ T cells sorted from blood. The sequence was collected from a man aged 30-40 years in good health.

In DNA, the CDR3 is TGTGCCAGCAGCTTCCTTATAGCCAAAAACATTCAGTACTTC. This sequence encodes CASSFLIAKNIQYF. This chain uses TRBV27 with TRBJ2-4; no reliable D call. The CDR3 has 14 residues. Per the germline V gene, CDR1 is MNHEY and CDR2 is SMNVEV (reference sequence). V was pared by 6 bases and J by 0 bases, with 9 bases between.